This TCR beta chain was captured by sequencing in a study of control samples from healthy donors and cancer patients. Measured with immunoSEQ multiplex PCR; TCRdb has only the in-frame clones, and not every one. Counted here are 65,000 to 80,000 clones, 70% to 90% occurring once; the ten biggest clones make up about 1.9%. The sequence came from an older woman with head and neck cancer. Sequencing was performed on PBMCs.

CDR3: CASTVTRGTGELFF. CDR3 in DNA: TGTGCCAGCACCGTCACCCGGGGGACCGGGGAGCTGTTTTTT. This rearrangement joins TRBV2 to TRBJ2-2; weak D call: TRBD2 (6 bases). Trimming left V 7 bases short and J 5 bases short, with 14 bases between. The germline V gene encodes CDR1 SNHLY and CDR2 FYNNEI. This CDR3 is built from 14 residues.